The entry below gives a single T cell receptor (beta chain) sequence along with its context. The antigen is undetermined. The data belong to a study of cytomegalovirus exposure and HLA in healthy donors. Points from the study as a whole: In a later analysis, a missense DCLRE1C variant was linked to TCR beta V- and J-gene trimming. On later analysis, the bulk of CMV-associated TCR beta chains appeared to be HLA-restricted. Diagnosis of cytomegalovirus status made by the classifier reportedly showed high specificity and sensitivity.

Between the trimmed V and J ends, which lost 4 bases and 11 bases, there was a span of 16 bases. The CDR3 consists of 13 residues. Germline V CDR1 and CDR2: SGHDN, FVKESK. The study ran its PCR with 60 Vbeta and 13 Jbeta primers. The data were produced by immunoSEQ multiplex PCR, yet TCRdb's version contains in-frame clones alone and is incomplete. The table includes about 95,000 clones, around 84% detected once. The rearrangement joins TRBV14 to TRBJ2-3; perhaps TRBD2 as D (6 bases). Sequenced material: PBMCs. The TCR originated in a woman in her forties in good health and CMV-seropositive. This CDR3 reads CASSPRVDGGQYF. The CDR3 coding sequence is TGTGCCAGCAGCCCACGGGTGGACGGGGGGCAGTATTTT.